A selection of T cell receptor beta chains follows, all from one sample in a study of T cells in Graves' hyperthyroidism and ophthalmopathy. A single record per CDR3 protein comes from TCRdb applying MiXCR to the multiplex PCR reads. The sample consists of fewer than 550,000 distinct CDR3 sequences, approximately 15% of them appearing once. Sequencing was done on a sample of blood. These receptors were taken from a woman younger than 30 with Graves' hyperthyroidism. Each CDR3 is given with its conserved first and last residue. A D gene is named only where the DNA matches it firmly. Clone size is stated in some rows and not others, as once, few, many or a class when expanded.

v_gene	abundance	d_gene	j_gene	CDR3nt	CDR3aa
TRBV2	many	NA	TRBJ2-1	TGTGCCAGCAGTGAGGCAGATGAGCAGTTCTTC	CASSEADEQFF
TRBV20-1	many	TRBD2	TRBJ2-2	TGCAGTGCTAGAGGCAGGCTAGCGGGACCCGGGGAGCTGTTTTTT	CSARGRLAGPGELFF
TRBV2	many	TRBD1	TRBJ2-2	TGTGCCAGCACTTTCGGGACAGCATTAACCGGGGAGCTGTTTTTT	CASTFGTALTGELFF
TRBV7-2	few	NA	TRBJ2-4	TGTGCCAGCAGCCGGTTGGGTGTGTTCAAAAACATTCAGTACTTC	CASSRLGVFKNIQYF
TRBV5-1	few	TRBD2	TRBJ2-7	TGCGCCAGCAGCTTGGTACTAGCGGGACAGTACGAGCAGTACTTC	CASSLVLAGQYEQYF
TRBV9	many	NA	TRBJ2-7	TGTGCCAGCAGCGGAGGGGCACTTTCCTACGAGCAGTACTTC	CASSGGALSYEQYF
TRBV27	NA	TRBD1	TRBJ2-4	TGTGCCAGCAGTAGCCGGGACAGTGGAGTTCAGTACTTC	CASSSRDSGVQYF
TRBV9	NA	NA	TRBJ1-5	TGTGCCAGCAGTAGAACGGACGGGTACAATCAGCCCCAGCATTTT	CASSRTDGYNQPQHF
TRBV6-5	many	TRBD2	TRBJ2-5	TGTGCCAGCAGTTACGAACTAGCGGGGTCAAAAGAGACCCAGTACTTC	CASSYELAGSKETQYF
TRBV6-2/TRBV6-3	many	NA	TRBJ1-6	TGTGCCAGCTCCTACAGGGACGTTTCACCCCTCCACTTT	CASSYRDVSPLHF
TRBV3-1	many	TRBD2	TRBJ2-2	TGTGCCAGCAGCCAAGGTGGCGGGAGCTTCACCGGGGAGCTGTTTTTT	CASSQGGGSFTGELFF
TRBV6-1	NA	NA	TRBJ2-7	TGTGCCAGCAGTGAAATGCCGGGACCGATCTACGAGCAGTACTTC	CASSEMPGPIYEQYF
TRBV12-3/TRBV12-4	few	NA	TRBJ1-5	TGTGCCAGCAGTTTCATCAGGGGAAGAAGATATAGCAATCAGCCCCAGCATTTT	CASSFIRGRRYSNQPQHF
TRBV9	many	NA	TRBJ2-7	TGTGCCAGCAGCGTAGTTGGACAGTCCTACGAGCAGTACTTC	CASSVVGQSYEQYF
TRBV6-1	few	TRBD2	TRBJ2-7	TGTGCCCTACGGGGGGAGGGAGGCTCCTACGAGCAGTACTTC	CALRGEGGSYEQYF
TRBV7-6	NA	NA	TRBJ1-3	TGTGCCAGCAGTCGGACACTTATCTCTGGAAACACCATATATTTT	CASSRTLISGNTIYF
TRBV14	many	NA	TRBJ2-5	TGTGCCAGCAGCCAAAATCATCTAGCGTTCACGGGGGAGACCCAGTACTTC	CASSQNHLAFTGETQYF
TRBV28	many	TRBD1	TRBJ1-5	TGTGCCAGCAGGACTCTCAGGGGGAGCTACAATCAGCCCCAGCATTTT	CASRTLRGSYNQPQHF
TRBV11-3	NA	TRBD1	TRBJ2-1	TGTGCCAGCAGCTCGGGACAGGGTTCCAATGAGCAGTTCTTC	CASSSGQGSNEQFF
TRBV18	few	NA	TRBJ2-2	TGTGCCAGCTCTCCCGCTGGGGACACCGGGGAGCTGTTTTTT	CASSPAGDTGELFF
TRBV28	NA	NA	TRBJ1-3	TGTGCCAGCAGTTTAGGACAGCGGCCTGGAAACACCATATATTTT	CASSLGQRPGNTIYF
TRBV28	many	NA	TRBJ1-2	TGTGCCAGCAGTCCCGGACGCTCTCGGAGCTATGGCTACACCTTC	CASSPGRSRSYGYTF
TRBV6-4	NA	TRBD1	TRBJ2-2	TGTGCCAGCAGCGAGACAGGGGCTGCCACCGGGGAGCTGTTTTTT	CASSETGAATGELFF